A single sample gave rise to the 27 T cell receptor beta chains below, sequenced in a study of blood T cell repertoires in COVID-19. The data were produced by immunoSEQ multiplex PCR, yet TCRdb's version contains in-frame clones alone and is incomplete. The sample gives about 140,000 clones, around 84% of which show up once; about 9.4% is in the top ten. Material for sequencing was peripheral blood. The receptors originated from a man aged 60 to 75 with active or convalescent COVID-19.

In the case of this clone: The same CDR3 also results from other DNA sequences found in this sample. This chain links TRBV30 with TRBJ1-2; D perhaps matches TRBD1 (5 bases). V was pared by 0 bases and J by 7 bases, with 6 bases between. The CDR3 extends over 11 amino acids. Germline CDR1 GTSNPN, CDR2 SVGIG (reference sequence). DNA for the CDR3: TGTGCCTGGAGTGTGGGGGGTGGCTACACCTTC. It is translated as CAWSVGGGYTF.

The CDR3 protein is CAIRGTGPKYGYTF. The CDR3 region has the DNA TGTGCCATCAGGGGGACAGGTCCCAAGTATGGCTACACCTTC. The V gene is TRBV10-3, the J gene TRBJ1-2, with TRBD1 matching over 8 bases. Germline CDR1 reads ENHRY; CDR2 reads SYGVKD. The CDR3 extends over 14 amino acids. After removal of 6 bases from V and 5 bases from J, the junction contained 8 bases not matched to a gene.

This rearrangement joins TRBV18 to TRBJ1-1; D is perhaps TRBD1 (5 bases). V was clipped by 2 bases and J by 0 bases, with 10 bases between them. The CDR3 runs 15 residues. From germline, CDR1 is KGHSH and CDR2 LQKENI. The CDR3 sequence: CASSPFGAMNTEAFF. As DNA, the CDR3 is TGTGCCAGCTCACCATTTGGGGCCATGAACACTGAAGCTTTCTTT.

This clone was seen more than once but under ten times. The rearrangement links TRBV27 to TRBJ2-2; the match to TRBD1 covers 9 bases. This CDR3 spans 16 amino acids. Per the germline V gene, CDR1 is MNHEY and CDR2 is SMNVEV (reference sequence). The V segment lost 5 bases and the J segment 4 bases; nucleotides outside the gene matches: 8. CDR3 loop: CASSPPPTGGTGELFF. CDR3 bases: TGTGCCAGCAGTCCCCCCCCGACAGGGGGCACCGGGGAGCTGTTTTTT.

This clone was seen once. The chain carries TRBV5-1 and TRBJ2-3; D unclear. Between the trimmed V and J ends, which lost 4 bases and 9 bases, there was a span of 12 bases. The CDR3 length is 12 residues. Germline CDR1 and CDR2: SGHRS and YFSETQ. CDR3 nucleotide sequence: TGCGCCAGCAGCCCCACGGGTAGGACGCAGTATTTT. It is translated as CASSPTGRTQYF. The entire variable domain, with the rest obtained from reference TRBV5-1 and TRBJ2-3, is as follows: KAGVTQTPRYLIKTRGQQVTLSCSPISGHRSVSWYQQTPGQGLQFLFEYFSETQRNKGNFPGRFSGRQFSNSRSEMNVSTLELGDSALYLCASSPTGRTQYFGPGTRLTVL.

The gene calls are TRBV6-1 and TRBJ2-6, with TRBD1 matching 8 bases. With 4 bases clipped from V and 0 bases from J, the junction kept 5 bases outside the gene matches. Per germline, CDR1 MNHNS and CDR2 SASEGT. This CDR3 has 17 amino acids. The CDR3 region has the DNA TGTGCCAGCAGTGGGACAGGGCGAAGCTCTGGGGCCAACGTCCTGACTTTC. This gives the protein CASSGTGRSSGANVLTF.

This chain's CDR3 is CASSPNPGREYEQYF. CDR3 DNA: TGTGCCAGCAGCCCGAACCCAGGGAGGGAATACGAGCAGTACTTC. The genes are TRBV9 and TRBJ2-7; 7 bases are a match to TRBD2. The germline CDR1 and CDR2 sequences are SGDLS and YYNGEE. The CDR3 runs 15 residues. The V and J ends lost 4 bases and 4 bases, in that order; junction bases with no gene match: 11.

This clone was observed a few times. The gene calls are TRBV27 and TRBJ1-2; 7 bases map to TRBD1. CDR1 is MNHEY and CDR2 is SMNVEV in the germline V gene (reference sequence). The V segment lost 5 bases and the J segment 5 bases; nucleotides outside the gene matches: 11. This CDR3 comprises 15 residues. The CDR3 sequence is CASSPPPGQTYGYTF. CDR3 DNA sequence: TGTGCCAGCAGTCCGCCCCCGGGACAGACTTATGGCTACACCTTC.

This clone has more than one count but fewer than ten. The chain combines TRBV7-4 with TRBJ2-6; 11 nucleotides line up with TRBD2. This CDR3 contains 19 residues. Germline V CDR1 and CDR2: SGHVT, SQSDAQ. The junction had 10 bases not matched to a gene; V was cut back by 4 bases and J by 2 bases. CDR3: CASSSRSGRAEAGANVLTF. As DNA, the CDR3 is TGTGCCAGCAGCTCTCGTAGCGGGAGGGCCGAGGCTGGGGCCAACGTCCTGACTTTC.

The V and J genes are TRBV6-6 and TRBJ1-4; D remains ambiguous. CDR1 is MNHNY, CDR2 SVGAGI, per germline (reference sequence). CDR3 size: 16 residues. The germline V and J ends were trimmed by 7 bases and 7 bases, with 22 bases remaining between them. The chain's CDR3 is CASNYNYGVLSEKLFF. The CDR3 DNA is TGTGCCAGCAACTACAACTATGGAGTGCTTAGTGAAAAACTGTTTTTT.

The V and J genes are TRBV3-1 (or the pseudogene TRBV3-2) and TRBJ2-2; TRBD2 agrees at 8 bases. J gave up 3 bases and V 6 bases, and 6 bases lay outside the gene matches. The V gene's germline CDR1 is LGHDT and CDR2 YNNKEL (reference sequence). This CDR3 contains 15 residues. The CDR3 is CASRYRAGDTGELFF. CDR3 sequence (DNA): TGTGCCAGCAGGTACCGAGCGGGAGACACCGGGGAGCTGTTTTTT.

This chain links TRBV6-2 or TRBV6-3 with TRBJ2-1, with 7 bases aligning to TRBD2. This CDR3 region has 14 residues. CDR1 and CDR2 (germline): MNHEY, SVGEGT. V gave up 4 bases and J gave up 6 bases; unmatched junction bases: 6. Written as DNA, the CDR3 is TGTGCCAGCAGTTCGGCGGGAGTCGGCAATGAGCAGTTCTTC. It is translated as CASSSAGVGNEQFF.

CDR3 DNA sequence: TGTGCCAGCAGTTTTTTCAGGGGGGATGGCTACACCTTC. The encoded protein is CASSFFRGDGYTF. The rearrangement joins TRBV12-3 or TRBV12-4 to TRBJ1-2; the match to TRBD1 covers 7 bases. V lost 3 bases to trimming and J lost 6 bases; unmatched junction nucleotides: 4. There are 13 residues in the CDR3.

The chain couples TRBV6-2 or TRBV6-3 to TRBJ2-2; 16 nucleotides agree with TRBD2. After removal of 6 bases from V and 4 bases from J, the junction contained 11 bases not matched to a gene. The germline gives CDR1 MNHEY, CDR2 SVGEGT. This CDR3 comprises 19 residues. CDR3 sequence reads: CASSPGLAGGPRITGELFF. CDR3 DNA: TGTGCCAGCAGCCCGGGACTAGCGGGAGGGCCTCGTATCACCGGGGAGCTGTTTTTT.

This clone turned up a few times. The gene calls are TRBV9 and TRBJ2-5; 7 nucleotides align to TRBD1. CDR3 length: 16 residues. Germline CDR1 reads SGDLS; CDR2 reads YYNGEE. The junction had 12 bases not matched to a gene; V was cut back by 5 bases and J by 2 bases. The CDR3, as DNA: TGTGCCAGCAGTTCTTACCCGGACAGGACACAAGAGACCCAGTACTTC. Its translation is CASSSYPDRTQETQYF.

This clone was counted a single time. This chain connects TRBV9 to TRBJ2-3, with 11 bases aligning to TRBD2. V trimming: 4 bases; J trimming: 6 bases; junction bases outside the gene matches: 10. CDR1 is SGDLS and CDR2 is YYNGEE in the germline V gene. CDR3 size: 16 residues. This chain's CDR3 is CASSRFLAGGGDTQYF. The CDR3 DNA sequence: TGTGCCAGCAGCCGCTTTCTAGCGGGGGGAGGCGATACGCAGTATTTT.

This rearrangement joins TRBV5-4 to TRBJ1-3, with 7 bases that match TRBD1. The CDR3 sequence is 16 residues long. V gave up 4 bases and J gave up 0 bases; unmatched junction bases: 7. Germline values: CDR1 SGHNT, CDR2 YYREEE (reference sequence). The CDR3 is CASSRGTASSGNTIYF. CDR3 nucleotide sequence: TGTGCCAGCAGCCGGGGGACAGCTAGCTCTGGAAACACCATATATTTT. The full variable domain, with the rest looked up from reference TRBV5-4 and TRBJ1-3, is ETGVTQSPTHLIKTRGQQVTLRCSSQSGHNTVSWYQQALGQGPQFIFQYYREEENGRGNFPPRFSGLQFPNYSSELNVNALELDDSALYLCASSRGTASSGNTIYFGEGSWLTVV.

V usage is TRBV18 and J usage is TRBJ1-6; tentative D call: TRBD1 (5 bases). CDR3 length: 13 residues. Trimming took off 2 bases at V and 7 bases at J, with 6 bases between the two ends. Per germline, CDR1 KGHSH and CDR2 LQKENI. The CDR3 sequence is CASSPKGNSPLHF. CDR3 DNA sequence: TGTGCCAGCTCACCAAAGGGGAATTCACCCCTCCACTTT.

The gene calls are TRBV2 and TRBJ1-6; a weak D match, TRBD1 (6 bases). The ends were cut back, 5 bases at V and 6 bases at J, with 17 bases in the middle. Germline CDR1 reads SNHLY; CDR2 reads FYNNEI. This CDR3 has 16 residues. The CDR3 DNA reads TGTGCCAGCAGTTTATCCGGGGGGCAAACTAATTCACCCCTCCACTTT. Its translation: CASSLSGGQTNSPLHF.

CDR3 in DNA: TGTGCCAGCAGTAACGGGGGGTACTATGGCTACACCTTC. As protein: CASSNGGYYGYTF. The chain couples TRBV6-2 or TRBV6-3 to TRBJ1-2, with D possibly TRBD1 on 5 matching bases. V was cut by 5 bases and J by 3 bases, with 10 bases left in between. Germline CDR1 is MNHEY and CDR2 is SVGEGT. The CDR3 spans 13 residues.

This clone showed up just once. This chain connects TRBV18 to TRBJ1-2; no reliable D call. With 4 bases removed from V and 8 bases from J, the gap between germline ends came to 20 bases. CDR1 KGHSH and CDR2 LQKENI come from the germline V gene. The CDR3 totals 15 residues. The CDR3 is CASSLTHLEGPGYTF. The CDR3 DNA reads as TGTGCCAGCTCACTCACCCACCTTGAGGGTCCGGGCTACACCTTC.

CDR3 sequence (DNA): TGTGCCAGCAGCGGTGGACTAGCGGCCGACCAAGAGACCCAGTACTTC. As protein: CASSGGLAADQETQYF. The chain links TRBV7-9 to TRBJ2-5, with TRBD2 matching 10 bases. J lost 0 bases, V lost 5 bases, and 6 bases had no gene match. This CDR3 comprises 16 residues. The V gene's germline CDR1 is SEHNR and CDR2 FQNEAQ (reference sequence).

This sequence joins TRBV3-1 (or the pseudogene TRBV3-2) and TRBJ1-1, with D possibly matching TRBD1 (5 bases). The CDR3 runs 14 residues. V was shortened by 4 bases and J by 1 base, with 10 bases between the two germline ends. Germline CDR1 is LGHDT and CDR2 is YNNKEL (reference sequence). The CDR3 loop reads CASSPLQENTEAFF. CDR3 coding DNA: TGTGCCAGCAGCCCCTTACAGGAGAACACTGAAGCTTTCTTT.

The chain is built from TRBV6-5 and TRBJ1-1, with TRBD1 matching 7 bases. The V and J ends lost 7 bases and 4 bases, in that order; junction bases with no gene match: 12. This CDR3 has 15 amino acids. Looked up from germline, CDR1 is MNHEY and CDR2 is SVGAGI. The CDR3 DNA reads TGTGCCAGCAAAAAACCAGGGGGGAAGTCCACTGAAGCTTTCTTT. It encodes CASKKPGGKSTEAFF.

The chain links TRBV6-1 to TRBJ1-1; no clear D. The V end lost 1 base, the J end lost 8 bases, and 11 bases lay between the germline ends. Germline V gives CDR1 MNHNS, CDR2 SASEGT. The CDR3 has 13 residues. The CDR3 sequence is CASSEVSRSEAFF. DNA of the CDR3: TGTGCCAGCAGTGAAGTGTCTAGGTCCGAAGCTTTCTTT.

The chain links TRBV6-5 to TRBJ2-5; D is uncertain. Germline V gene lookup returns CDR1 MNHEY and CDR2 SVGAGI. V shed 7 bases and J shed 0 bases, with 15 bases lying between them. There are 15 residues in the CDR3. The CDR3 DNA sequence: TGTGCCAGCAAGTCTCGCGGAATGTACCAAGAGACCCAGTACTTC. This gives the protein CASKSRGMYQETQYF.

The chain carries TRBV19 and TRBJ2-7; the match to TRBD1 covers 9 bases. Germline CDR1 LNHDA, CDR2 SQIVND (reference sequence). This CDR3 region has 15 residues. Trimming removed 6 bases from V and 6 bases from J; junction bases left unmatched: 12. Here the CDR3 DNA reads TGTGCCAGTAGCGAAAAGGGACAGGGCTTTGGCGAGCAGTACTTC. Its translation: CASSEKGQGFGEQYF.